Shown below are 5 T cell receptor beta chains from a single sample sequenced in a study of blood T cell repertoires in COVID-19. Clones were sequenced by immunoSEQ multiplex PCR, and TCRdb holds only the in-frame ones, with some missing. The sample includes 180,000 or so clones, around 90% of them seen just once. Sample: peripheral blood. The receptors were sampled from a woman aged 45-59 years with acute or convalescent COVID-19.

The rearrangement links TRBV18 to TRBJ2-5; no clear D. The CDR3 has 14 amino acids. From germline, CDR1 is KGHSH and CDR2 LQKENI. V was pared by 5 bases and J by 0 bases, with 10 bases between. The CDR3: CASSTYSDQETQYF. DNA of the CDR3: TGTGCCAGCTCAACGTACAGTGACCAAGAGACCCAGTACTTC.

The CDR3 DNA is TGTGCCAGTAGTATTAAAGCTATGAACACTGAAGCTTTCTTT. Translated: CASSIKAMNTEAFF. This chain connects TRBV19 to TRBJ1-1, with unresolved D. V lost 3 bases, J lost 0 bases, and 8 bases lay in between. CDR3 length equals 14 residues. From germline, CDR1 is LNHDA and CDR2 SQIVND (reference sequence).

J is TRBJ1-2 and V is TRBV3-1 (or the pseudogene TRBV3-2), with a possible D match to TRBD1 (6 bases). Germline lookup yields CDR1 LGHDT and CDR2 YNNKEL (reference sequence). Trimming cost V 4 bases and J 1 base, with 7 bases left between them. CDR3 length: 13 residues. The CDR3 region has the DNA TGTGCCAGCAGCCTACAGGGTAACTATGGCTACACCTTC. This encodes CASSLQGNYGYTF.

This clone was counted a few times. V gene TRBV9 combines with J gene TRBJ1-4, with 7 positions matching TRBD1. Germline assignment: CDR1 SGDLS and CDR2 YYNGEE. Losses at the gene ends were 4 bases for V and 4 bases for J; bases not matched to a gene: 10. The CDR3 length is 16 residues. The CDR3 sequence: CASSPRGTALNEKLFF. The CDR3 DNA is TGTGCCAGCAGCCCGAGGGGGACAGCTCTTAATGAAAAACTGTTTTTT.

The rearrangement uses TRBV7-9 and TRBJ1-1; D ambiguous. V was pared by 5 bases and J by 1 base, with 11 bases between. This CDR3 comprises 14 residues. CDR1 SEHNR and CDR2 FQNEAQ come from the germline V gene (reference sequence). The CDR3: CASSQDNRNTEAFF. The CDR3 DNA sequence: TGTGCCAGCAGCCAAGATAACAGGAACACTGAAGCTTTCTTT.